Presented here are 32 T cell receptor beta chains from one specimen sequenced in a study of CD8+ T cells in alopecia areata. Following RNA extraction, reverse transcription yielded cDNA that acted as the sequencing template. Method: immunoSEQ multiplex PCR; TCRdb's copy keeps in-frame clones and lacks some. There are 200,000 to 300,000 clones in the sample, none observed a single time. Cell sorting was performed on pooled cutaneous lymph node cells with CD4, CD8alpha, NKG2D, NKG2ACE and other markers. What was sequenced was CD4+ T cells sorted from a lymph node. The origin of the receptors is a C3H/HeJ mouse with alopecia areata. This strain has MHC haplotype H2-k.

This clone came up a few times. Each gene name is a mouse one. From the germline J gene comes the end of the CDR3, since the read stops 4 residues before it. The V call is TRBV13-2, the J call TRBJ2-1; D is perhaps TRBD2 (6 bases). The germline V gene has CDR1 NNHNN and CDR2 SYGAGS (reference sequence). V was pared by 0 bases and J by 5 bases, with 9 bases between. The CDR3 is 14 residues long. The part of the CDR3 DNA that was read is TGTGCCAGCGGTGATGGTGCTGGGGATGCT. This translates into CASGDGAGDA. The CDR3 in full is CASGDGAGDAEQFF.

This clone was counted only a few times. Gene names follow the mouse nomenclature. The read falls 4 residues short of the CDR3 end, and the missing part is taken from the germline J gene. This rearrangement joins TRBV1 to TRBJ1-1; possible D gene TRBD1, 6 bases. The germline CDR1 and CDR2 sequences are NSQYPW and LRSPGD (reference sequence). The CDR3 has 12 residues. CDR3 protein: CTCSVHRVEVFF. The sequenced part of the CDR3 DNA is TGCACCTGCAGTGTTCACAGGGTA.

This clone was found many times. Germline and genes: mouse. The sequence runs out 4 residues before the end of the CDR3; the remainder is reconstructed from the germline J gene. V gene TRBV17 combines with J gene TRBJ2-3; 9 bases align to TRBD2. The CDR3 length is 15 residues. Germline lookup yields CDR1 MNHDT and CDR2 YYDKIL. V lost 5 bases, J lost 0 bases, and 3 bases stayed unmatched. The CDR3 DNA, read in part, is TGTGCTAGCAGTGACTGGGGGAGTAGTGCAGAA. As protein: CASSDWGSSAE. Given in full, the CDR3 is CASSDWGSSAETLYF.

This clone was counted between two and nine times. Gene names and germline match the mouse. The CDR3 extends 4 residues past the end of the read, so its final part is completed from the germline J gene. Other DNA sequences in the sample encode the same CDR3. The chain carries TRBV5 and TRBJ2-2; a possible D gene is TRBD1 (5 bases). Looked up from germline, CDR1 is LGHNA and CDR2 is YNLKQL (reference sequence). CDR3 length: 14 amino acids. V lost 4 bases and J lost 1, with 7 bases in between. Partial CDR3 DNA: TGTGCCAGCAGCCTCACAGGAAACACCGGG. Translated, it gives CASSLTGNTG. The entire CDR3 is CASSLTGNTGQLYF.

As to this clone: Here the gene names and germline are mouse. The CDR3 end is not reached by the read, which stops 4 residues before it; the germline J gene fills it in. The chain has TRBV2 and TRBJ1-2; 8 bases agree with TRBD1. The CDR3 is made up of 14 amino acids. The germline V gene has CDR1 LGHNA and CDR2 YSYQKL. The CDR3 DNA, read in part, is TGTGCCAGCAGCCAAGATCCAGGGGGCCCC. Residues: CASSQDPGGP. The full CDR3 is CASSQDPGGPDYTF.

For this clone: Genes here carry mouse names. The read stops 4 residues short of the end of the CDR3; the missing end is completed from the germline J gene. V usage is TRBV17 and J usage is TRBJ2-4; the match to TRBD2 covers 8 bases. The CDR3 is 15 amino acids. Germline V gene sequence: CDR1 MNHDT, CDR2 YYDKIL. J lost 0 bases, V lost 4 bases, and 3 bases had no gene match. The CDR3 loop is CASSKGGASQNTLYF. CDR3 bases read: TGTGCTAGCAGTAAAGGGGGGGCGAGTCAAAAC.

This clone was counted between two and nine times. Gene names refer to mouse genes. From the germline J gene comes the end of the CDR3, since the read stops 4 residues before it. The chain carries TRBV31 and TRBJ1-2; TRBD1 matches 10 bases. The CDR3 totals 14 residues. Trimming cost V 0 bases and J 4 bases; bases outside gene matches: 2. Germline-derived CDR1 and CDR2 are GKSSPN and SITVG. Here the CDR3 reads CAWSLGTGVSDYTF. CDR3 DNA, as far as it was read: TGTGCCTGGAGTCTCGGGACAGGGGTCTCC.

To note about this clone: Gene names and germline match the mouse. The read comes to an end 4 residues before the CDR3 does, leaving the germline J gene to fill in the end. This specimen includes other DNA sequences encoding the same CDR3. The gene calls are TRBV13-3 and TRBJ2-5; 7 nucleotides match TRBD2. Germline lookup yields CDR1 NNHDY and CDR2 SYVADS. The CDR3 runs 15 residues. V shed 0 bases and J 2 bases; nucleotides not matched to a gene: 3. This chain's CDR3 is CASSDARGGQDTQYF. The CDR3 bases that were read are TGTGCCAGCAGTGATGCGCGGGGGGGCCAAGAC.

Comments on this clone: The gene names here belong to mouse. Coverage ceases 4 residues before the CDR3 finishes, and the germline J gene fills in the end. V gene TRBV19 combines with J gene TRBJ2-2, with D possibly TRBD1 on 5 matching bases. This CDR3 has 13 amino acids. In germline, CDR1 is FNHDT, CDR2 SITEND (reference sequence). V shed 7 bases and J shed 5 bases, with 12 bases lying between them. CDR3 DNA (partial): TGTGCCAGCGCCCAGGGAAGGACCGGG. Protein sequence: CASAQGRTG. The whole CDR3 sequence is CASAQGRTGQLYF.

On this clone itself: These gene names are mouse names. The read stops 4 residues short of the end of the CDR3; the missing end is completed from the germline J gene. The same CDR3 arises from other DNA sequences in this sample as well. This chain links TRBV5 with TRBJ2-7, with 10 nucleotides matching TRBD2. The CDR3 is 14 residues long. CDR1 and CDR2 (germline): LGHNA, YNLKQL (reference sequence). J was trimmed by 2 bases and V by 3 bases; bases with no gene match: 1. This CDR3 is CASSQDWGPYEQYF. The sequenced part of the CDR3 DNA is TGTGCCAGCAGCCAGGACTGGGGGCCCTAT.

As regards this clone: Genes and germline come from the mouse. The read ends 4 residues before the CDR3 terminus; that terminus is restored from the germline J gene. This sequence joins TRBV31 and TRBJ2-7; 8 nucleotides align to TRBD1. This CDR3 region has 15 residues. Germline values: CDR1 GKSSPN, CDR2 SITVG. V dropped 0 bases and J dropped 0; count of bases not matched to a gene: 4. CDR3 region: CAWSLGQGASYEQYF. The CDR3 DNA, read in part, is TGTGCCTGGAGTCTAGGCCAGGGGGCCTCCTAT.

This clone showed up many times. Genes and germline are mouse. The read is 4 residues too short to cover the CDR3 end, so that end is filled in from the germline J gene. The chain carries TRBV17 and TRBJ2-1; 8 bases match TRBD1. The V and J ends lost 6 bases and 3 bases, in that order; junction bases with no gene match: 7. In germline, CDR1 is MNHDT, CDR2 YYDKIL. The CDR3 contains 15 residues. The sequenced part of the CDR3 DNA is TGTGCTAGCAGGACAGGGGCAGGGGTCTATGCT. Amino acid sequence: CASRTGAGVYA. The full CDR3 is CASRTGAGVYAEQFF.

Turning to this clone: Mouse gene names apply. The read falls 4 residues short of the CDR3 end, and the missing part is taken from the germline J gene. Within the sample, other DNA sequences also encode this same CDR3. The chain is built from TRBV31 and TRBJ2-7; 7 nucleotides agree with TRBD2. The CDR3 is 15 amino acids. V lost 0 bases to trimming and J lost 0 bases; unmatched junction nucleotides: 5. Germline CDR1 GKSSPN, CDR2 SITVG. The part of the CDR3 DNA that was read is TGTGCCTGGAGTCTTGGGGGGAGGAGCTCCTAT. This translates into CAWSLGGRSSY. The whole CDR3 region reads CAWSLGGRSSYEQYF.

The table lists this clone with a few counts. The genes and germline here are from mouse. The DNA ends 4 residues before the CDR3 does, and the rest of the CDR3 is filled in from the germline J gene. The chain employs TRBV13-2 and TRBJ2-5, with no clear D. V lost 2 bases and J 0 bases, leaving 4 bases between the germline ends. This CDR3 is 13 amino acids long. The germline gives CDR1 NNHNN, CDR2 SYGAGS (reference sequence). The CDR3 loop is CASGEVNQDTQYF. The CDR3 bases that were read are TGTGCCAGCGGTGAGGTTAACCAAGAC.

This clone was seen repeatedly, ten times or more. The gene names here belong to mouse. The read ends 3 residues shy of where the CDR3 ends; the end is completed using the germline J gene. The chain employs TRBV1 and TRBJ1-6, with 7 bases that match TRBD1. TRBJ1-6 is an ORF, and what it does is uncertain. The junction had 5 bases not matched to a gene; V was cut back by 3 bases and J by 6 bases. The CDR3 is 15 amino acids. The V gene's germline CDR1 is NSQYPW and CDR2 LRSPGD (reference sequence). CDR3 DNA, as far as it was read: TGCACCTGCAGTGCCGAGACAGGGAGTAATTCGCCC. Its translation: CTCSAETGSNSP. The full CDR3 sequence reads CTCSAETGSNSPLYF.

This clone occurred many times. Genes and germline come from the mouse. With the read ending 3 residues before the CDR3 end, the germline J gene is used to fill in that end. Other DNA sequences within the sample encode an identical CDR3. The chain has TRBV13-1 and TRBJ1-6; the match to TRBD1 covers 7 bases. TRBJ1-6 is an ORF; its function is uncertain. This CDR3 has 14 residues. Trimming cost V 2 bases and J 4 bases; bases outside gene matches: 0. From germline, CDR1 is NSHNY and CDR2 SYGAGN. Partial CDR3 DNA: TGTGCCAGCAGTGAGGGACAGTATAATTCGCCC. This translates into CASSEGQYNSP. The entire CDR3 is CASSEGQYNSPLYF.

This clone turned up a few times. One junction end disagrees with the germline gene, perhaps due to a read error. Mouse germline and gene names are used. The CDR3 extends 4 residues past the end of the read, so its final part is completed from the germline J gene. This chain joins TRBV1 and TRBJ2-3; tentative D call: TRBD1 (6 bases). Germline CDR1 is NSQYPW and CDR2 is LRSPGD (reference sequence). The CDR3 loop spans 12 amino acids. The CDR3 reads CTCRAGEETLYF. CDR3 DNA, as far as it was read: TGCACCTGCAGGGCAGGGGAAGAA.

This clone was found a few times. Gene names denote mouse genes. The DNA ends 3 residues before the CDR3 does, and the rest of the CDR3 is filled in from the germline J gene. The same CDR3 arises from other DNA sequences in this sample as well. This rearrangement joins TRBV19 to TRBJ1-6, with D possibly TRBD1 on 5 matching bases. TRBJ1-6 is flagged as an ORF with uncertain function. Trimming took off 3 bases at V and 3 bases at J, with 7 bases between the two ends. The CDR3 loop spans 14 amino acids. Germline V gene data show CDR1 as FNHDT and CDR2 as SITEND (reference sequence). The CDR3 DNA, read in part, is TGTGCCAGCAGTAGACAGAACTATAATTCGCCC. This codes for CASSRQNYNSP. In full, the CDR3 is CASSRQNYNSPLYF.

This clone was seen a few times. Gene names refer to mouse genes. The CDR3 end falls 4 residues outside the read, so it is completed with the germline J gene. The rearrangement links TRBV1 to TRBJ1-1, with TRBD1 matching over 8 bases. J lost 3 bases, V lost 4 bases, and 1 base had no gene match. The CDR3 loop spans 13 amino acids. Germline V gene data show CDR1 as NSQYPW and CDR2 as LRSPGD (reference sequence). The CDR3 loop is CTCSETGDTEVFF. The covered CDR3 bases are TGCACCTGCAGTGAGACAGGGGACACA.

Notes on this clone: Germline and genes here are mouse. CDR3 in amino acids: CASRSAVNTLYF. The sequenced part of the CDR3 DNA is TGTGCCAGCAGGTCTGCGGTAAAC. This chain uses TRBV13-1 with TRBJ2-4; D is unresolved. Sequencing ends 4 residues short of the CDR3 end; the germline J gene provides the rest. This CDR3 comprises 12 residues. From germline, CDR1 is NSHNY and CDR2 SYGAGN.

This clone was observed a handful of times. Any gene name here is a mouse gene name. The sequenced fragment ends 4 residues before the CDR3 boundary, so the rest is inferred from the germline J gene. The chain employs TRBV13-3 and TRBJ2-1; 9 nucleotides match TRBD1. The junction had 2 bases not matched to a gene; V was cut back by 1 base and J by 6 bases. Germline loops: CDR1 NNHDY, CDR2 SYVADS. There are 14 residues in the CDR3. CDR3 amino acids: CASSDRDRVAEQFF. The sequenced CDR3 bases are TGTGCCAGCAGTGATAGGGACAGGGTTGCT.

With regard to this clone: All gene names here are mouse names. Sequencing ends 4 residues short of the CDR3 end; the germline J gene provides the rest. The genes are TRBV31 and TRBJ1-2; 8 bases are shared with TRBD1. V shed 2 bases, J shed 1 base, and the junction held 6 bases outside the gene matches. Looked up from germline, CDR1 is GKSSPN and CDR2 is SITVG. This CDR3 region has 15 residues. Partial CDR3 DNA: TGTGCCTGGAGTACTGGGACAGGATTAAACTCC. It codes for CAWSTGTGLNS. The full-length CDR3 reads as CAWSTGTGLNSDYTF.

This clone was observed a few times. The gene symbols are mouse symbols. The sequenced CDR3 bases are TGCACCTGCAGTGCCCCCGGGCAGGGGGCGCGTGCAGAA. This translates into CTCSAPGQGARAE. From start to end, the CDR3 is CTCSAPGQGARAETLYF. The rearrangement links TRBV1 to TRBJ2-3, with 8 bases aligning to TRBD1. The CDR3 extends 4 residues past the end of the read, so its final part is completed from the germline J gene. The CDR3 is 17 residues long. Per germline, CDR1 NSQYPW and CDR2 LRSPGD (reference sequence). V was clipped by 3 bases and J by 1 base; unmatched bases: 9.

This clone turned up a few times. Gene names denote mouse genes. Read sequence stops 4 residues before the CDR3 end, and the germline J gene provides the missing end. The chain couples TRBV19 to TRBJ2-7, with D uncertain. Germline CDR1 FNHDT, CDR2 SITEND (reference sequence). There are 12 residues in the CDR3. CDR3 sequence reads: CASSLRTYEQYF. The sequenced CDR3 bases are TGTGCCAGCAGTCTCAGAACATAT.

This clone appeared a few times. Mouse names are used for the genes. The CDR3 end is not reached by the read, which stops 4 residues before it; the germline J gene fills it in. The V gene is TRBV13-3, the J gene TRBJ2-7; 10 nucleotides agree with TRBD1. With 5 bases clipped from V and 3 bases from J, the junction kept 5 bases outside the gene matches. The length of the CDR3 is 14 residues. From germline, CDR1 is NNHDY and CDR2 SYVADS. The part of the CDR3 DNA that was read is TGTGCCAGCAGCCGACAGGGGGCAGGCTAT. Its protein is CASSRQGAGY. The full CDR3 protein is CASSRQGAGYEQYF.

Comments on this clone: Germline and genes: mouse. The sequenced fragment ends 4 residues before the CDR3 boundary, so the rest is inferred from the germline J gene. V gene TRBV13-1 combines with J gene TRBJ1-1, with D perhaps TRBD1 (5 bases). CDR1 NSHNY and CDR2 SYGAGN come from the germline V gene. CDR3 length: 14 amino acids. The V end lost 0 bases, the J end lost 3 bases, and 9 bases lay between the germline ends. CDR3 protein: CASSDDDRHTEVFF. The sequenced CDR3 bases are TGTGCCAGCAGTGATGATGACAGACACACA.

As regards this clone: The gene symbols are mouse symbols. The CDR3 goes on 4 residues after the read ends, and that part is filled in from the germline J gene. The rearrangement joins TRBV5 to TRBJ1-2, with 10 bases that match TRBD1. Per the germline V gene, CDR1 is LGHNA and CDR2 is YNLKQL (reference sequence). V shed 4 bases and J 3 bases; nucleotides not matched to a gene: 8. The CDR3 runs to 16 residues. CDR3 residues: CASSLMTGGADSDYTF. CDR3 DNA, as far as it was read: TGTGCCAGCAGCCTCATGACAGGGGGCGCCGACTCC.

Of note for this clone: Gene names are mouse gene names. Read data end 3 residues before the CDR3 end; the end is taken from the germline J gene. This chain connects TRBV5 to TRBJ1-6, with a possible D match to TRBD1 (5 bases). TRBJ1-6 has ORF status, its function being uncertain. Between the trimmed V and J ends, which lost 0 bases and 6 bases, there was a span of 9 bases. The CDR3 covers 15 residues. CDR1 is LGHNA, CDR2 YNLKQL, per germline (reference sequence). The DNA read from the CDR3 is TGTGCCAGCAGCCAAGAGCAGGGAGTTAATTCGCCC. It translates to CASSQEQGVNSP. The complete CDR3 reads CASSQEQGVNSPLYF.

Comments on this clone: Genes here carry mouse names. The read ends 4 residues shy of where the CDR3 ends; the end is completed using the germline J gene. The chain has TRBV5 and TRBJ2-1; 8 nucleotides align to TRBD2. The CDR3 sequence is 13 residues long. The V and J ends lost 7 bases and 2 bases, in that order; junction bases with no gene match: 1. Germline V gene data show CDR1 as LGHNA and CDR2 as YNLKQL (reference sequence). CDR3 sequence: CASNGGDYAEQFF. Partial CDR3 DNA: TGTGCCAGCAATGGGGGGGACTATGCT.

This clone has only a few counts. Gene names and germline match the mouse. Read coverage stops 3 residues before the CDR3 terminus; the germline J gene supplies the remainder. The rearrangement joins TRBV19 to TRBJ1-6; no firm D call. TRBJ1-6 carries the ORF label, with uncertain function. CDR1 is FNHDT and CDR2 is SITEND in the germline V gene (reference sequence). Trimming shortened V by 0 bases and J by 0 bases, and 7 bases separated the two germline ends. The CDR3 sequence is 16 residues long. The CDR3 here is CASSIERVSYNSPLYF. CDR3 bases read: TGTGCCAGCAGTATAGAGAGGGTTTCCTATAATTCGCCC.

For this clone: The listed genes are named as in mouse. The read finishes 4 residues shy of the CDR3 end, and the germline J gene is used to complete it. Other nucleotide sequences from this sample produce the same CDR3. This sequence joins TRBV1 and TRBJ2-1; the match to TRBD2 covers 8 bases. The CDR3 is 14 amino acids. CDR1 and CDR2 from the germline V gene are NSQYPW and LRSPGD (reference sequence). V lost 4 bases, J lost 3 bases, and 2 bases stayed unmatched. This CDR3 is CTCSGGGAYAEQFF. The sequenced CDR3 bases are TGCACCTGCAGTGGGGGGGGCGCCTATGCT. Full variable domain (missing parts from reference TRBV1 and TRBJ2-1): VTLLEQNPRWRLVPRGQAVNLRCILKNSQYPWMSWYQQDLQKQLQWLFTLRSPGDKEVKSLPGADYLATRVTDTELRLQVANMSQGRTLYCTCSGGGAYAEQFFGPGTRLTVL.

Note on this clone: Gene and germline names: mouse. With the read ending 4 residues before the CDR3 end, the germline J gene is used to fill in that end. The J gene is TRBJ2-2, the V gene TRBV14, with 12 bases fitting TRBD1. Germline CDR1 is SGHDT and CDR2 is FRDEAV. The CDR3 has 17 amino acids. With V trimmed by 5 bases and J by 2 bases, 7 bases remained unmatched. Partial CDR3 DNA: TGTGCCAGCAGCACCGGGACAGGGGGCGAGAACACCGGG. Residues: CASSTGTGGENTG. The full CDR3 is CASSTGTGGENTGQLYF.